This entry concerns a single T cell receptor beta chain. This sample was taken from a study of shared clonotypes between healthy human individuals. Clones were read by immunoSEQ multiplex PCR, and TCRdb kept only the in-frame ones, dropping some. Seen here are about 320,000 clones, 87% observed once, and the top ten hold 15% to 20%. The sequenced sample consisted of memory CD8+ T cells sorted from blood. The subset denotes: CD45RO+ cells pooled with CCR7-negative TemRA cells. This clonotype originated in a man between 18 and 35 years old in good health.

Written as DNA, the CDR3 is TGTGCCAGTAGTACCACAGCTAACTATGGCTACACCTTC. Its protein product is CASSTTANYGYTF. The V call is TRBV19, the J call TRBJ1-2; D gene uncertain. Between the trimmed V and J ends, which lost 4 bases and 0 bases, there was a span of 6 bases. The V gene's germline CDR1 is LNHDA and CDR2 SQIVND (reference sequence). The CDR3 covers 13 residues.